Detailed here is one T cell receptor beta chain. Its target is unknown. The data stem from a study of cytomegalovirus exposure and HLA in healthy donors. The germline V gene has CDR1 LNHDA and CDR2 SQIVND (reference sequence). Trimming at V came to 6 bases and at J to 3 bases, leaving 5 bases not matched to a gene. The CDR3 contains 14 residues. General study points: Later work found that TCR association rates differed between HLA loci; DRB1 had the most and HLA-C the fewest. The authors later linked a missense DCLRE1C variant to TCR beta V- and J-gene trimming.

This PCR relied on a set of 60 Vbeta primers and 13 Jbeta primers. Libraries were prepared by immunoSEQ multiplex PCR; TCRdb keeps only in-frame clonotypes and omits some of them. The sample totals 150,000 to 200,000 clones. The chain has TRBV19 and TRBJ2-5; 9 bases are shared with TRBD1. Source material: PBMCs. This TCR came from a man aged 25-40 years in good health and CMV-seronegative. The CDR3 region is CASSQWDREETQYF. The CDR3 DNA reads as TGTGCCAGTAGCCAATGGGACAGGGAAGAGACCCAGTACTTC.